This TCR beta chain was recovered during a study of OX40 agonist ivuxolimab in advanced cancers. Study-wide context: The costimulatory receptor OX40 (CD134) was targeted by ivuxolimab, a fully human IgG2 agonistic monoclonal antibody. Intravenous ivuxolimab was administered to patients every 2 weeks at six dose levels: 0.01, 0.1, 0.3, 1.5, 3 and 10 mg/kg. Of the approximately 50 dose-escalation patients, hepatocellular carcinoma was present in around 20, melanoma in some 15, renal cell carcinoma in 9 and head and neck cancer in 9. A male proportion of 75% to 85% and a mean age of about 60 years, ranging from 23 to 79, were recorded for the dose-escalation cohort. Patients were allowed to have had prior anti-PD-1, anti-PD-L1 or anti-CTLA-4 therapy, and 40% of the dose-escalation patients had been treated with checkpoint inhibitors. Partial responses occurred in three dose-escalation patients: two with cutaneous melanoma and one with hepatocellular carcinoma. The point of sequencing TCRbeta in the periphery was to test whether ivuxolimab changed TCR sequence diversity and drove clonal T-cell expansion. The paper covers the monotherapy dose-escalation part of the phase I ivuxolimab trial, which included N ≈ 50 patients.

To sequence the TCRbeta CDR3 region, genomic DNA was isolated from the sorted cells. The immunoSEQ Assay was used to sequence the TCRbeta CDR3 regions. TCRdb obtained this table from immuneACCESS and retained in-frame rearrangements with V and J assigned. These tables miss some clones; where compared with another copy, unresolved V genes account for less than half of the shortfall, and the remainder is unexplained. The sample table contains fewer than 75,000 clones; only one count was recorded for 87% of them. Roughly 3% of the sample is held by the ten biggest clonotypes. The germline V gene sets CDR1 to MDHEN and CDR2 to SYDVKM. Including the terminal cysteine and phenylalanine, the CDR3 comprises 16 residues. The only DNA kept is the CDR3, 48 bases in frame from the first base. Trimming accounts for 2 bases at V and 4 bases at J, while the number of junction bases matched to no gene is 7. Patients with a history of autoimmune disease or receiving systemic immunosuppression were excluded from the trial. In every dose cohort, peripheral blood was drawn for TCR sequencing at baseline, cycle 4 day 1, and cycle 7 day 1. Samples were obtained from an open-label, multicenter, first-in-human phase I dose-escalation trial of ivuxolimab. Adults with locally advanced or metastatic melanoma, renal cell carcinoma, hepatocellular carcinoma or head and neck squamous cell carcinoma were enrolled in the trial. Before TCR sequencing, CD4+ T cells and CD8+ T cells from peripheral blood were sorted into separate populations.

Of note for this clone: It lacks a known antigen. Base qualities are missing; no much larger clone stands one base away.

Points the paper makes about the study in general: After ivuxolimab, more expanded clones were found on average in CD8+ T cells than in CD4+ T cells. At doses from 0.1 to 3.0 mg/kg, clonal expansion was seen in both CD4+ and CD8+ blood T cells between baseline and week 6. Low levels of normalized T-cell clonal expansion were also seen in some nonresponding patients. Partial responders in the 0.1-3.0 mg/kg groups had among the lowest normalized peripheral clonal expansion, especially among CD8+ T cells. Which antigens the clonally expanded peripheral T cells were specific for was not determined.

The rearrangement combines TRBV28 with TRBJ2-5, with TRBD2 identical over 10 junction bases. The source was CD4+ or CD8+ T cells sorted from blood, collected in a trial of the OX40 agonist ivuxolimab. This receptor was identified in an adult with an advanced solid tumor such as melanoma, head and neck, liver or kidney cancer. The CDR3 corresponds to CASSLPSGGQRETQYF. The DNA sequence reads TGTGCCAGCAGTTTACCTAGCGGGGGCCAACGAGAGACCCAGTACTTC.